This entry is about one TCR beta chain. Its antigen is not identified. These data come from a study of post-analysis software for immune sequencing data. On the study more broadly: Disease courses included relapsing-remitting, secondary progressive and progressive-relapsing multiple sclerosis.

General study results and limits: Significantly lower normalized Chao1 diversity was seen in multiple sclerosis patients than in controls. F measure showed strong co-clustering of same-batch samples. The five TRBV segments detected at higher frequency in patients than in controls included TRBV5-6, TRBV5-1 and TRBV20-1.

Built from TCR beta cDNA, the libraries had unique molecular identifiers in them. Roughly 470,000 cDNA molecules came from 1 to 10 million T cells. TCRdb independently ran MiXCR on the PCR reads; one entry per CDR3 protein. The data show approximately 350,000 distinct CDR3 sequences, around 37% seen once. With V trimmed by 4 bases and J by 0 bases, 5 bases remained unmatched. This CDR3 region has 15 residues. The germline CDR1 and CDR2 sequences are DFQATT and SNEGSKA (reference sequence). The specimen sequenced was blood. The rearrangement joins TRBV20-1 to TRBJ1-5; 8 bases are a match to TRBD1. The sequence was collected from a girl between 10 and 17 years old with multiple sclerosis. The CDR3 DNA sequence: TGCAGTGCTATAGACAGGGGAAATAGCAATCAGCCCCAGCATTTT. This translates into CSAIDRGNSNQPQHF.